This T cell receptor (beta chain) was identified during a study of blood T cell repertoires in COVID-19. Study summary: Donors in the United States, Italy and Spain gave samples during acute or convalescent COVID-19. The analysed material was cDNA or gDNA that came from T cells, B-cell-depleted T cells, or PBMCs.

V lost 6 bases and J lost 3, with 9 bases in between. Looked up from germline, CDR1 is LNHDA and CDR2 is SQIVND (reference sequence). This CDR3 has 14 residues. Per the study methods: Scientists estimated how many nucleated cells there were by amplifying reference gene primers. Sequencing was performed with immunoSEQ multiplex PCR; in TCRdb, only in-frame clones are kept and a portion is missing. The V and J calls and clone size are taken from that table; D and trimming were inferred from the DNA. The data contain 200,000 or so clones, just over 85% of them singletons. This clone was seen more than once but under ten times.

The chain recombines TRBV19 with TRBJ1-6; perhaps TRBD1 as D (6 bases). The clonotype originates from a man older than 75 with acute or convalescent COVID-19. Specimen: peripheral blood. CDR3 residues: CASSQDSYNSPLHF. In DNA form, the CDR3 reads TGTGCCAGTAGCCAGGACAGCTATAATTCACCCCTCCACTTT.